A selection of T cell receptor beta chains follows, all from one sample in a study of T cells in Graves' hyperthyroidism and ophthalmopathy. TCRdb itself ran the multiplex PCR reads through MiXCR, one entry per CDR3 protein. The sample consists of approximately 590,000 distinct CDR3 sequences, 15% to 19% of them appearing once. Sequencing was carried out using blood. The receptors were gathered from a woman in her twenties or thirties with Graves' hyperthyroidism. Both conserved end residues are part of each CDR3. The D gene is left open where the match is weak. The size of a clone is reported for some rows only, either as once, few or many, or as a class for expanded clones.

. | many | TRBJ2-1 | TRBV7-2 | CASSLPTMDEQFF | TGTGCCAGCAGCTTACCTACTATGGATGAGCAGTTCTTC
. | many | TRBJ1-2 | TRBV5-1 | CASSQTLNNYGYTF | TGCGCCAGCAGCCAAACCCTAAATAACTATGGCTACACCTTC
. | many | TRBJ2-3 | TRBV19 | CASQKRSTDTQYF | TGTGCCAGTCAAAAAAGGAGCACAGATACGCAGTATTTT
. | many | TRBJ2-1 | TRBV2 | CASVRGVIPDYEQFF | TGTGCCAGCGTAAGGGGTGTCATCCCGGATTATGAGCAGTTCTTC
TRBD1 | many | TRBJ2-2 | TRBV6-1 | CASLRGPGSTGELFF | TGTGCCAGTCTCAGGGGGCCGGGTAGCACCGGGGAGCTGTTTTTT
. | many | TRBJ1-1 | TRBV10-3 | CAISESRGNTEAFF | TGTGCCATCAGTGAGTCGAGGGGGAACACTGAAGCTTTCTTT
. | many | TRBJ2-7 | TRBV28 | CASSITRDHTYEQYF | TGTGCCAGCAGTATAACCCGGGACCACACCTACGAGCAGTACTTC
. | many | TRBJ2-3 | TRBV13 | CASSKYPIGLPTTDTQYF | TGTGCCAGCAGCAAATACCCAATCGGGCTCCCTACAACAGATACGCAGTATTTT
TRBD1 | many | TRBJ2-7 | TRBV7-9 | CASSVSGTGVAEQYF | TGTGCCAGCAGCGTTTCCGGGACAGGGGTCGCAGAGCAGTACTTC
. | many | TRBJ2-7 | TRBV28 | CASSLSLAFTSSYEQYF | TGTGCCAGCAGTTTAAGTCTAGCGTTCACAAGCTCCTACGAGCAGTACTTC
. | few | TRBJ1-2 | TRBV18 | CASSPGWTAFNYGYTF | TGTGCCAGCTCACCGGGATGGACGGCATTTAACTATGGCTACACCTTC
TRBD1 | many | TRBJ2-7 | TRBV2 | CASVGQGAYEQYF | TGTGCCAGCGTAGGACAGGGGGCCTACGAGCAGTACTTC
. | . | TRBJ2-1 | TRBV7-9 | CASRPDTGTFFSSYNEQFF | TGTGCCAGCAGACCCGATACCGGGACTTTCTTCAGCTCCTACAATGAGCAGTTCTTC
. | few | TRBJ2-5 | TRBV19 | CASSIDLQETQYF | TGTGCCAGTAGTATAGACCTACAAGAGACCCAGTACTTC
. | many | TRBJ2-1 | TRBV7-2 | CASSLRMRTGTSYNEQFF | TGTGCCAGCAGCTTAAGGATGCGTACCGGGACCTCCTACAATGAGCAGTTCTTC
. | many | TRBJ1-1 | TRBV12-3/TRBV12-4 | CASSPHIGTEAFF | TGTGCCAGCAGTCCCCATATAGGTACTGAAGCTTTCTTT
TRBD2 | many | TRBJ2-2 | TRBV6-1 | CASRLAGITGELFF | TGTGCCAGCAGACTAGCGGGAATCACCGGGGAGCTGTTTTTT
TRBD1 | many | TRBJ2-7 | TRBV5-1 | CASRQGAGYEQYF | TGCGCCAGCAGGCAGGGGGCAGGTTACGAGCAGTACTTC
TRBD1 | few | TRBJ2-1 | TRBV10-3 | CATIGQGPYNEQFF | TGTGCCACTATAGGACAGGGGCCTTACAATGAGCAGTTCTTC
. | many | TRBJ2-7 | TRBV20-1 | CSARKILGQSYEQYF | TGCAGTGCTAGAAAAATCCTGGGACAATCCTACGAGCAGTACTTC
. | few | TRBJ1-5 | TRBV15 | CATSRDLRKFHTLNQPQHF | TGTGCCACCAGCAGAGATCTCCGGAAATTTCACACCCTTAATCAGCCCCAGCATTTT
TRBD1 | . | TRBJ2-3 | TRBV6-1 | CASRPTGWTTDTQYF | TGTGCCAGCAGACCGACAGGGTGGACCACAGATACGCAGTATTTT
TRBD2 | few | TRBJ2-2 | TRBV4-1 | CASSQDWGGSNTGELFF | TGCGCCAGCAGCCAAGATTGGGGGGGATCGAACACCGGGGAGCTGTTTTTT
. | many | TRBJ2-7 | TRBV2 | CASSEVLLSSEQYF | TGTGCCAGCAGTGAAGTCCTCCTATCATCCGAGCAGTACTTC
TRBD2 | . | TRBJ2-5 | TRBV4-1 | CASSPHGTNQETQYF | TGCGCCAGCAGCCCGCACGGGACTAACCAAGAGACCCAGTACTTC
TRBD1 | many | TRBJ2-7 | TRBV12-3/TRBV12-4 | CASSLGQGVYHEQYF | TGTGCCAGCAGTTTGGGACAGGGAGTGTACCACGAGCAGTACTTC
. | few | TRBJ1-5 | TRBV5-1 | CASSVTGNFNQPQHF | TGCGCCAGCAGCGTAACAGGGAATTTCAATCAGCCCCAGCATTTT
. | few | TRBJ1-6 | TRBV7-9 | CASSLERPNSPLHF | TGTGCCAGCAGCTTAGAACGACCAAATTCACCCCTCCACTTT
. | . | TRBJ2-2 | TRBV7-9 | CASSFPDSRRGGELFF | TGTGCCAGCAGCTTTCCAGACTCCCGACGGGGCGGGGAGCTGTTTTTT
TRBD1 | few | TRBJ2-5 | TRBV12-3/TRBV12-4 | CASSLRTGPQETQYF | TGTGCCAGCAGTTTACGGACAGGTCCTCAAGAGACCCAGTACTTC
. | many | TRBJ2-7 | TRBV28 | CASSFSGSYYEQYF | TGTGCCAGCAGTTTTTCTGGGAGCTACTACGAGCAGTACTTC
TRBD1 | many | TRBJ2-7 | TRBV7-9 | CASSLVGQRTTYEQYF | TGTGCCAGCAGCTTAGTGGGACAGAGGACCACCTACGAGCAGTACTTC
. | . | TRBJ1-1 | TRBV19 | CASSSWVDTEAFF | TGTGCCAGTAGCAGCTGGGTGGACACTGAAGCTTTCTTT
TRBD2 | many | TRBJ2-3 | TRBV5-1 | CASSWGLVEDTQYF | TGCGCCAGCAGCTGGGGACTAGTGGAAGATACGCAGTATTTT
. | few | TRBJ2-7 | TRBV2 | CASSPGDTYEQYF | TGTGCCAGCAGCCCCGGGGACACATACGAGCAGTACTTC
. | . | TRBJ1-6 | TRBV29-1 | CSTDGEVLGSPLHF | TGCAGCACGGACGGGGAGGTCTTAGGTTCACCCCTCCACTTT
. | . | TRBJ2-6 | TRBV19 | CASSMDPTGSSGANVLTF | TGTGCCAGTAGTATGGATCCGACAGGCAGCTCTGGGGCCAACGTCCTGACTTTC
TRBD2 | many | TRBJ2-5 | TRBV6-2/TRBV6-3 | CASSYDSGRAGETQYF | TGTGCCAGCAGTTATGATAGCGGGAGGGCCGGGGAGACCCAGTACTTC
TRBD2 | many | TRBJ2-5 | TRBV7-9 | CASSLGASGLRETQYF | TGTGCCAGCAGCTTAGGGGCTAGCGGATTGAGAGAGACCCAGTACTTC
. | . | TRBJ1-2 | TRBV5-1 | CASSLASPGARFTEAWRGGYTF | TGCGCCAGCAGCTTGGCCTCGCCCGGGGCACGCTTCACGGAGGCCTGGCGCGGGGGCTACACCTTC
TRBD2 | few | TRBJ2-7 | TRBV7-9 | CASSALPLAGVYEQYF | TGTGCCAGCAGCGCCCTCCCCCTAGCGGGAGTATACGAGCAGTACTTC
. | . | TRBJ1-1 | TRBV5-1 | CASSPSPRNSRTEAFF | TGCGCCAGCAGCCCTAGTCCGAGGAATTCTCGGACTGAAGCTTTCTTT
. | . | TRBJ1-4 | TRBV24-1 | CATSDPHGGNEKLFF | TGTGCCACCAGTGATCCTCACGGGGGTAATGAAAAACTGTTTTTT
TRBD2 | many | TRBJ2-7 | TRBV20-1 | CSAILTSGRGYEQYF | TGCAGTGCTATACTGACTAGCGGGAGAGGGTACGAGCAGTACTTC
. | few | TRBJ2-1 | TRBV6-1 | CASSEAKRYPGYEQFF | TGTGCCAGCAGTGAAGCGAAGCGCTATCCGGGCTATGAGCAGTTCTTC
. | many | TRBJ2-5 | TRBV11-2 | CASSLRWGSQGTQYF | TGTGCCAGCAGCTTACGTTGGGGGTCGCAGGGGACCCAGTACTTC
TRBD1 | many | TRBJ1-1 | TRBV7-9 | CASSSTGQGIMNTEAFF | TGTGCCAGCAGCTCGACGGGACAGGGAATAATGAACACTGAAGCTTTCTTT
. | . | TRBJ2-5 | TRBV19 | CASSIYRSGGETQYF | TGTGCCAGTAGTATTTACAGGTCTGGAGGAGAGACCCAGTACTTC
. | . | TRBJ2-1 | TRBV25-1 | CASSPPAAAGEQFF | TGTGCCAGCAGCCCCCCCGCGGCGGCGGGTGAGCAGTTCTTC
TRBD1 | many | TRBJ2-1 | TRBV20-1 | CSARDGDRVKDNEQFF | TGCAGTGCTAGAGACGGGGACAGGGTAAAGGACAATGAGCAGTTCTTC
. | . | TRBJ2-2 | TRBV29-1 | CSVRYVRGEMETGELFF | TGCAGCGTGAGATACGTCCGGGGCGAAATGGAAACCGGGGAGCTGTTTTTT
. | many | TRBJ2-1 | TRBV11-2 | CASSFGGHGEQFF | TGTGCCAGCAGCTTCGGCGGACATGGTGAGCAGTTCTTC
TRBD2 | many | TRBJ2-1 | TRBV28 | CASSGGRAVSQFF | TGTGCCAGCAGTGGCGGGAGGGCCGTCTCGCAGTTCTTC
. | many | TRBJ2-7 | TRBV20-1 | CSASVGAREQYF | TGCAGTGCTAGCGTGGGGGCGCGCGAGCAGTACTTC
TRBD1 | . | TRBJ1-5 | TRBV4-1 | CASADRVDQPQHF | TGCGCCAGCGCTGACAGGGTTGATCAGCCCCAGCATTTT
. | . | TRBJ2-6 | TRBV10-3 | CAISETGGETQYFGLCSGANVLTF | .
TRBD1 | many | TRBJ2-3 | TRBV5-1 | CASSDFRDRGTDTQYF | TGCGCCAGCAGCGATTTCCGGGACAGGGGCACAGATACGCAGTATTTT
. | few | TRBJ2-7 | TRBV5-4 | CASSLRSPYYEQYF | TGTGCCAGCAGCTTGCGTAGCCCTTACTACGAGCAGTACTTC